These 3 T cell receptor beta chains were all obtained from the same sample, sequenced in a study of CD4 T cells in relation to SARS-CoV-2 and coronaviruses. Before the COVID-19 pandemic, during about 2010-2018, CD4+ T cells were taken from unexposed donors. CD4+ T cells were isolated from the cells after around 9 days of culture. These receptors have no known antigen. Sequencing used immunoSEQ multiplex PCR; TCRdb keeps in-frame clones, though not all of them. The sample contains roughly 19,000 clones, around 72% of which appear only once. Sequenced input: CD4+ T cells from PBMCs, cultured in vitro. These receptors came from a human donor in good health.

J is TRBJ2-2 and V is TRBV29-1; 8 bases align to TRBD2. This CDR3 is 16 amino acids long. Germline lookup yields CDR1 SQVTM and CDR2 ANQGSEA. Germline trimming cut 4 bases from V and 4 bases from J; bases unmatched to any gene: 11. The CDR3 region is CSVVPTSGSTTGELFF. The DNA of the CDR3 is TGCAGCGTTGTCCCAACTAGCGGATCCACCACCGGGGAGCTGTTTTTT.

This chain connects TRBV6-5 to TRBJ1-5, with TRBD1 as a possible D gene (6 bases). The CDR3 spans 12 residues. Trimming stripped 6 bases from V and 5 bases from J, with 8 bases between. CDR1 is MNHEY, CDR2 SVGAGI, per germline. The CDR3 here is CASSEGDQPQHF. The CDR3 DNA sequence: TGTGCCAGCAGCGAGGGGGATCAGCCCCAGCATTTT.

This chain uses TRBV18 with TRBJ1-1; unclear D gene. Per germline, CDR1 KGHSH and CDR2 LQKENI. Between the trimmed V and J ends, which lost 6 bases and 6 bases, there was a span of 14 bases. The CDR3 is made up of 13 amino acids. The CDR3 DNA follows: TGTGCCAGCTCCGAAAGCCCTGCAGCTGAAGCTTTCTTT. Its protein is CASSESPAAEAFF.